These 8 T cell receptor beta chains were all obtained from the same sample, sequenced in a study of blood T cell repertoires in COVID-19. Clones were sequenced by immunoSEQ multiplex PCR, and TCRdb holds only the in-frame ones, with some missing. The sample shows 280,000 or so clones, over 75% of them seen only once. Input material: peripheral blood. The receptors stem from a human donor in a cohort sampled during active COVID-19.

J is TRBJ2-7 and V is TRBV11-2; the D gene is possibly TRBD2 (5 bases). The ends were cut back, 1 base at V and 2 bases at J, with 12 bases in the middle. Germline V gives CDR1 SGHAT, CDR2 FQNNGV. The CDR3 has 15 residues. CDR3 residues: CASSLAKGAAYEQYF. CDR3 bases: TGTGCCAGCAGCTTAGCTAAGGGAGCCGCCTACGAGCAGTACTTC.

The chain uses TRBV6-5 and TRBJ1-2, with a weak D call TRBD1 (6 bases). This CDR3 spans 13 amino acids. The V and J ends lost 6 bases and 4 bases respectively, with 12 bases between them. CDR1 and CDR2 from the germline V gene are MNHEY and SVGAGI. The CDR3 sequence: CASRWTTGYGYTF. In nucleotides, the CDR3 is TGTGCCAGCAGATGGACGACAGGCTATGGCTACACCTTC.

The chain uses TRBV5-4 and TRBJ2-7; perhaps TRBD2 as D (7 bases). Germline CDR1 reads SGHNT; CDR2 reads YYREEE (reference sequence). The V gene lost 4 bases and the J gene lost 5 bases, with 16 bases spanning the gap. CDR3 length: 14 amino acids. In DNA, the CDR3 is TGTGCCAGCAGCCCCTGGGGGGCGGGAGACGAGCAGTACTTC. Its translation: CASSPWGAGDEQYF. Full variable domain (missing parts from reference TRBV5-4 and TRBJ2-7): ETGVTQSPTHLIKTRGQQVTLRCSSQSGHNTVSWYQQALGQGPQFIFQYYREEENGRGNFPPRFSGLQFPNYSSELNVNALELDDSALYLCASSPWGAGDEQYFGPGTRLTVT.

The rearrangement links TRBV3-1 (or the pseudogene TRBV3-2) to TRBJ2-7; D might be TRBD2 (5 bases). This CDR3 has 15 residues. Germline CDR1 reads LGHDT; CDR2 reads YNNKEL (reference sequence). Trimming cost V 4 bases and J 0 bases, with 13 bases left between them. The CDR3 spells CASSPGEISSYEQYF. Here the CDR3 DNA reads TGTGCCAGCAGCCCCGGGGAAATTAGCTCCTACGAGCAGTACTTC.

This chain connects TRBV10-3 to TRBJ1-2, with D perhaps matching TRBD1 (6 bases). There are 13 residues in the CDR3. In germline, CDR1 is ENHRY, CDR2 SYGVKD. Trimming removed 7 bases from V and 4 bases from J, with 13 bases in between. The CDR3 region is CAITIDRTYGYTF. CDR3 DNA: TGTGCCATCACTATAGACAGGACCTATGGCTACACCTTC.

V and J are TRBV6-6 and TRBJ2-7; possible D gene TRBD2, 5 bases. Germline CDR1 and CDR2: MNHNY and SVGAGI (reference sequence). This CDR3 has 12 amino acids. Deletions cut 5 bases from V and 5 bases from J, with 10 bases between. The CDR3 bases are TGTGCCAGCAGTCAGGTGGGAGACGAGCAGTACTTC. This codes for CASSQVGDEQYF.

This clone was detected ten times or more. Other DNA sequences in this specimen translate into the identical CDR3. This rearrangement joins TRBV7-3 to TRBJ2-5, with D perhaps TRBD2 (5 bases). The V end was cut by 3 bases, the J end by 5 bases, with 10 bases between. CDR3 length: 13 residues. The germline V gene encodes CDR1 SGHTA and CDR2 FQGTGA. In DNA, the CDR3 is TGTGCCAGCAGCTTGAACCCGGGGGAGACCCAGTACTTC. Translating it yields CASSLNPGETQYF.

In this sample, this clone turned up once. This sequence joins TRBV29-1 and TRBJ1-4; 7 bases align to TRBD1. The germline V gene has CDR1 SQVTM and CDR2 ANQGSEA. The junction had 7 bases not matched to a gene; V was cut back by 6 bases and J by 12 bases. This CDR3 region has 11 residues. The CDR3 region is CSVRGGQQLFF. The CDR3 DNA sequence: TGCAGCGTACGGGGGGGACAGCAACTGTTTTTT.